Listed below are T cell receptor beta chains from one sample, sequenced in a study of shared clonotypes between healthy human individuals. The data were produced by immunoSEQ multiplex PCR, yet TCRdb's version contains in-frame clones alone and is incomplete. In the table there are roughly 1.5 million clones, under 99% of which are singletons. What was sequenced was naive CD4+ T cells sorted from blood. These receptors were taken from a man aged 25 to 45 in good health. The CDR3 runs from the conserved cysteine through the conserved F or W.

j_gene: TRBJ2-7; len: 14; v_gene: TRBV19; CDR3aa: CASSIRGTVLEQYF
j_gene: TRBJ2-7; len: 16; v_gene: TRBV7-2; CDR3aa: CASSDPGTSGFYEQYF
j_gene: TRBJ1-1; len: 16; v_gene: TRBV5-1; CDR3aa: CASSLGVSGRGTEAFF
j_gene: TRBJ1-3; len: 15; v_gene: TRBV6-5; CDR3aa: CASSPPGQTGNTIYF
j_gene: TRBJ1-5; len: 13; v_gene: TRBV30; CDR3aa: CAWSAGEGQPQHF
j_gene: TRBJ2-3; len: 14; v_gene: TRBV15; CDR3aa: CATSRDVIADTQYF
j_gene: TRBJ2-3; len: 16; v_gene: TRBV12-5; CDR3aa: CASALGLAGGKDTQYF
j_gene: TRBJ2-7; len: 15; v_gene: TRBV18; CDR3aa: CASSLQTGGTYEQYF
j_gene: TRBJ1-3; len: 12; v_gene: TRBV10-3; CDR3aa: CAISPNGATIYF
j_gene: TRBJ1-5; len: 13; v_gene: TRBV13; CDR3aa: CASSQQGVQPQHF
j_gene: TRBJ1-2; len: 15; v_gene: TRBV7-9; CDR3aa: CASSLANLQHYGYTF
j_gene: TRBJ2-5; len: 11; v_gene: TRBV18; CDR3aa: CASSPTETQYF
j_gene: TRBJ2-7; len: 14; v_gene: TRBV7-9; CDR3aa: CASSGRSSSYEQYF
j_gene: TRBJ2-7; len: 16; v_gene: TRBV5-8; CDR3aa: CASSRGTGTLTYEQYF
j_gene: TRBJ2-6; len: 17; v_gene: TRBV5-1; CDR3aa: CASRRGTGTSGANVLTF
j_gene: TRBJ2-7; len: 15; v_gene: TRBV4-1; CDR3aa: CASSQVGRWGYEQYF
j_gene: TRBJ2-5; len: 12; v_gene: TRBV11-2; CDR3aa: CASSRVQETQYF
j_gene: TRBJ1-5; len: 15; v_gene: TRBV6-1; CDR3aa: CASSEPTGFSQPQHF
j_gene: TRBJ2-1; len: 15; v_gene: TRBV7-2; CDR3aa: CASSPSGRALNEQFF
j_gene: TRBJ2-7; len: 15; v_gene: TRBV28; CDR3aa: CASSFRYRGAYEQYF
j_gene: TRBJ1-3; len: 18; v_gene: TRBV5-1; CDR3aa: CASRWSVDRANPGNTIYF
j_gene: TRBJ2-2; len: 16; v_gene: TRBV5-1; CDR3aa: CASSLDGGRATGELFF
j_gene: TRBJ1-5; len: 13; v_gene: TRBV30; CDR3aa: CAWSMGDNQPQHF
j_gene: TRBJ2-3; len: 14; v_gene: TRBV21-1; CDR3aa: CASSIRGRTDTQYF
j_gene: TRBJ2-7; len: 12; v_gene: TRBV2; CDR3aa: CASRLVRYEQYF
j_gene: TRBJ2-7; len: 15; v_gene: TRBV5-1; CDR3aa: CASSLGVATAGEQYF
j_gene: TRBJ2-5; len: 14; v_gene: TRBV5-6; CDR3aa: CASRPRGHQETQYF
j_gene: TRBJ2-6; len: 15; v_gene: TRBV4-1; CDR3aa: CASRRQGDGANVLTF
j_gene: TRBJ2-1; len: 13; v_gene: TRBV27; CDR3aa: CASSLQALDEQFF
j_gene: TRBJ2-5; len: 11; v_gene: TRBV2; CDR3aa: CASSELETQYF
j_gene: TRBJ2-3; len: 14; v_gene: TRBV9; CDR3aa: CASSVESTGIEEYF
j_gene: TRBJ2-7; len: 14; v_gene: TRBV5-4; CDR3aa: CASSPSTSHNEQYF
j_gene: TRBJ1-5; len: 14; v_gene: TRBV28; CDR3aa: CASRTGLRYQPQHF
j_gene: TRBJ2-3; len: 18; v_gene: TRBV23-1; CDR3aa: CASSQSNCGAGPTDTQYF
j_gene: TRBJ1-5; len: 13; v_gene: TRBV14; CDR3aa: CASSQDRGQPQHF
j_gene: TRBJ2-2; len: 16; v_gene: TRBV18; CDR3aa: CASSPRTGANTGELFF
j_gene: TRBJ2-7; len: 13; v_gene: TRBV28; CDR3aa: CASSLARVNEQYF
j_gene: TRBJ1-2; len: 13; v_gene: TRBV27; CDR3aa: CASSLSGFYGYTF
j_gene: TRBJ2-7; len: 16; v_gene: TRBV18; CDR3aa: CASSPREGTYSYEQYF
j_gene: TRBJ2-7; len: 14; v_gene: TRBV5-4; CDR3aa: CASSPGTGPYEQYF
j_gene: TRBJ1-1; len: 15; v_gene: TRBV7-9; CDR3aa: CASSPTGTSNTEAFF
j_gene: TRBJ2-5; len: 16; v_gene: TRBV5-6; CDR3aa: CASSLGRGQGIQTQYF
j_gene: TRBJ2-7; len: 15; v_gene: TRBV28; CDR3aa: CASSFWLAGSYEQYF
j_gene: TRBJ1-2; len: 12; v_gene: TRBV10-3; CDR3aa: CAIYGANYGYTF
j_gene: TRBJ1-1; len: 15; v_gene: TRBV9; CDR3aa: CASSATVGVGTEAFF
j_gene: TRBJ2-5; len: 14; v_gene: TRBV5-4; CDR3aa: CASSFRDRGETQYF
j_gene: TRBJ2-1; len: 13; v_gene: TRBV4-1; CDR3aa: CATTAGAYNEQFF
j_gene: TRBJ2-2; len: 17; v_gene: TRBV7-6; CDR3aa: CASSSPFGQGSSGELFF
j_gene: TRBJ2-7; len: 13; v_gene: TRBV27; CDR3aa: CASAPVGVYEQYF
j_gene: TRBJ1-5; len: 13; v_gene: TRBV5-1; CDR3aa: CASRTDSNQPQHF
j_gene: TRBJ2-2; len: 14; v_gene: TRBV30; CDR3aa: CAWSVLLGSGELFF
j_gene: TRBJ2-6; len: 20; v_gene: TRBV27; CDR3aa: CASSLSWRNPSRSGANVLTF
j_gene: TRBJ2-7; len: 12; v_gene: TRBV28; CDR3aa: CASSLMSYEQYF
j_gene: TRBJ2-4; len: 14; v_gene: TRBV18; CDR3aa: CASSPGLVQNIQYF
j_gene: TRBJ1-1; len: 13; v_gene: TRBV6-5; CDR3aa: CASSWKGNTEAFF
j_gene: TRBJ1-2; len: 17; v_gene: TRBV5-1; CDR3aa: CASSPITGGYVFGGYTF
j_gene: TRBJ2-1; len: 17; v_gene: TRBV5-1; CDR3aa: CASSLGLAGGEYNEQFF